These T cell receptor beta chains were read from a single sample in a study of blood T cell repertoires in COVID-19. Sequenced by immunoSEQ multiplex PCR; TCRdb stores in-frame clones only, minus some. Of under 150,000 clones listed, roughly 80% are singletons. The sample consisted of peripheral blood. These receptors all come from a man between 65 and 85 years old with acute or convalescent COVID-19. The CDR3 runs from the conserved cysteine through the conserved F or W. The order of the fields is D gene, V gene, clone size, J gene, CDR3 protein, CDR3 DNA. A D gene is named only where the DNA matches it firmly. Rows may omit the clone size; those that give it use once, few, many or a size class.

TRBD1	TRBV4-1	-	TRBJ2-3	CASSQDRTATDTQYF	TGCGCCAGCAGCCAGGACAGGACAGCCACAGATACGCAGTATTTT
TRBD1	TRBV25-1	few	TRBJ1-4	CASSPRQGAGEKLFF	TGTGCCAGCAGTCCCCGACAGGGGGCCGGTGAAAAACTGTTTTTT
TRBD1	TRBV2	few	TRBJ2-1	CASSDRQGAYNEQFF	TGTGCCAGCAGTGACAGGCAGGGGGCCTACAATGAGCAGTTCTTC
TRBD1	TRBV5-4	-	TRBJ2-1	CASSMVGTGGYNEQFF	TGTGCCAGCAGCATGGTGGGCACAGGGGGGTACAATGAGCAGTTCTTC
TRBD1	TRBV7-2	once	TRBJ1-5	CASSPGTGVYQPQHF	TGTGCCAGCAGCCCCGGGACAGGTGTATATCAGCCCCAGCATTTT
-	TRBV6-1	-	TRBJ2-4	CASSDVMRLAKNIQYF	TGTGCCAGCAGTGATGTGATGAGGCTAGCCAAAAACATTCAGTACTTC
TRBD1	TRBV2	-	TRBJ1-5	CASRAGGRNQPQHF	TGTGCCAGCAGGGCAGGGGGCAGGAATCAGCCCCAGCATTTT
TRBD2	TRBV7-2	-	TRBJ2-3	CASSLTLGGGTDTQYF	TGTGCCAGCAGCCTCACCTTGGGGGGGGGCACAGATACGCAGTATTTT
-	TRBV19	-	TRBJ1-5	CASSPGTYQPQHF	TGTGCCAGTAGCCCGGGGACTTATCAGCCCCAGCATTTT
TRBD1	TRBV6-1	-	TRBJ2-2	CASSGTGSGELFF	TGTGCCAGCAGTGGGACAGGTTCCGGGGAGCTGTTTTTT
-	TRBV12-5	few	TRBJ1-1	CASGLPGVLNTEAFF	TGTGCTAGTGGTTTGCCAGGGGTGTTGAACACTGAAGCTTTCTTT
TRBD1	TRBV5-4	-	TRBJ2-7	CASSGGQASSYEQYF	TGTGCCAGCAGCGGCGGACAGGCCAGCTCCTACGAGCAGTACTTC
-	TRBV10-1	once	TRBJ2-7	CASSESRAGKGYEQYF	TGCGCCAGCAGTGAGTCAAGGGCAGGGAAGGGTTACGAGCAGTACTTC
-	TRBV28	-	TRBJ1-2	CASSLGSERYYGYTF	TGTGCCAGCAGTTTAGGATCAGAGCGCTACTATGGCTACACCTTC
-	TRBV5-1	-	TRBJ2-7	CASSLGGDSYEQYF	TGCGCCAGCAGCTTGGGCGGGGACTCCTACGAGCAGTACTTC
-	TRBV3-1/TRBV3-2	-	TRBJ1-5	CASSQDVGQPQHF	TGTGCCAGCAGCCAAGATGTCGGGCAGCCCCAGCATTTT
TRBD1	TRBV4-1	few	TRBJ1-3	CASSPQHGTGAGNTIYF	TGCGCCAGCAGCCCTCAGCACGGGACAGGGGCTGGAAACACCATATATTTT
-	TRBV25-1	-	TRBJ1-2	CASSDFFYGYTF	TGTGCCAGCAGCGACTTCTTCTATGGCTACACCTTC